These 9 T cell receptor beta chains share one sample of origin, sequenced in a study of blood T cell repertoires in COVID-19. Profiled with immunoSEQ multiplex PCR; TCRdb holds only in-frame clones, not every one. The profile covers approximately 130,000 clones, with around 88% appearing a single time and around 16% taken by the ten largest. Specimen: peripheral blood. These TCRs come from a woman between 50 and 59 years old who had recovered from COVID-19.

The chain links TRBV3-1 (or the pseudogene TRBV3-2) to TRBJ1-3; 8 positions match TRBD1. This CDR3 spans 14 amino acids. CDR1 and CDR2 (germline): LGHDT, YNNKEL (reference sequence). The ends lost 4 bases at V and 6 bases at J; junction bases unmatched: 5. CDR3 residues: CASSLWTGSNTIYF. For the CDR3, the DNA is TGTGCCAGCAGCCTATGGACAGGGTCAAACACCATATATTTT.

The chain links TRBV12-3 or TRBV12-4 to TRBJ1-2; D is uncertain. The V end lost 4 bases, the J end lost 8 bases, and 11 bases lay between the germline ends. The CDR3 sequence is 12 residues long. In nucleotides, the CDR3 is TGTGCCAGCAGTTACGACCCGAGGGGCTACACCTTC. It encodes CASSYDPRGYTF.

The DNA for the CDR3 is TGTGCCAGCAGCTTAACTAGCGGGGGCGTCCAAGAGACCCAGTACTTC. It yields the protein CASSLTSGGVQETQYF. This chain uses TRBV13 with TRBJ2-5, with 11 bases lining up with TRBD2. The V gene's germline CDR1 is PRHDT and CDR2 FYEKMQ (reference sequence). CDR3 length: 16 amino acids. The ends lost 2 bases at V and 1 base at J; junction bases unmatched: 3.

This clone has only one observation. The J gene is TRBJ1-3, the V gene TRBV5-1; TRBD1 aligns across 9 bases. From germline, CDR1 is SGHRS and CDR2 YFSETQ. This CDR3 is built from 13 residues. J gave up 7 bases and V 4 bases, and 3 bases lay outside the gene matches. The CDR3 bases are TGCGCCAGCAGCCGGACAGGGGAGAACACCATATATTTT. Translated: CASSRTGENTIYF.

CDR3 sequence (DNA): TGTGCCATAGGAGGTGGCACAGATACGCAGTATTTT. Amino acid sequence: CAIGGGTDTQYF. The chain recombines TRBV2 with TRBJ2-3, with a tentative D call TRBD2 (5 bases). Deletions cut 10 bases from V and 1 base from J, with 9 bases between. CDR3 length equals 12 residues. Germline V gene sequence: CDR1 SNHLY, CDR2 FYNNEI.

The genes are TRBV2 and TRBJ2-3; TRBD2 matches at 11 bases. The CDR3 totals 16 residues. Germline assignment: CDR1 SNHLY and CDR2 FYNNEI. J gave up 1 base and V 6 bases, and 6 bases lay outside the gene matches. CDR3 coding DNA: TGTGCCAGCAGGCCCGGACTAGCGGGTCGCACAGATACGCAGTATTTT. Residues: CASRPGLAGRTDTQYF.

The V and J genes are TRBV2 and TRBJ1-1; 9 positions match TRBD1. J gave up 8 bases and V 6 bases, and 1 base lay outside the gene matches. The CDR3 loop spans 11 amino acids. Per the germline V gene, CDR1 is SNHLY and CDR2 is FYNNEI. CDR3 residues: CASSGQGEAFF. Here the CDR3 DNA reads TGTGCCAGCAGCGGACAGGGGGAAGCTTTCTTT.

The rearrangement links TRBV19 to TRBJ1-6; 7 positions match TRBD1. V was pared by 5 bases and J by 4 bases, with 11 bases of the junction left unmatched. Germline CDR1 is LNHDA and CDR2 is SQIVND (reference sequence). CDR3 length equals 17 residues. CDR3 DNA sequence: TGTGCCAGTAGTCCACGAACAGGGGTGGAGTATAATTCACCCCTCCACTTT. Amino acid sequence: CASSPRTGVEYNSPLHF.

The V gene is TRBV24-1, the J gene TRBJ2-1; D is unresolved. The germline V and J ends were trimmed by 0 bases and 0 bases, with 8 bases remaining between them. The CDR3 loop spans 16 amino acids. Germline V gene lookup returns CDR1 KGHDR and CDR2 SFDVKD. The CDR3: CATSDLEAFSYNEQFF. The CDR3 DNA follows: TGTGCCACCAGTGATTTGGAGGCATTCTCCTACAATGAGCAGTTCTTC.